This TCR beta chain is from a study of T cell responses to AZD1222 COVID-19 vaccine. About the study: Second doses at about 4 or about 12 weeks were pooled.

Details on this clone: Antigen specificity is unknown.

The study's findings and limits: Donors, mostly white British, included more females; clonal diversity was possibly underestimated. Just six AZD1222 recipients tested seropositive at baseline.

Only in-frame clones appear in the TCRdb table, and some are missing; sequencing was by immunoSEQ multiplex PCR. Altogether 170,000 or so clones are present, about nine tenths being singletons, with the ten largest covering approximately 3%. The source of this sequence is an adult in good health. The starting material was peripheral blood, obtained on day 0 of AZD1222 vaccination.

CDR3 DNA: TGTGCCAGCAGCCAAGATGACGGCGGGACAGGGGGTGCAAAACTGTTTTTT. The encoded protein is CASSQDDGGTGGAKLFF. The chain links TRBV4-2 to TRBJ1-4, with 11 bases aligning to TRBD1. Germline CDR1 reads LGHNA; CDR2 reads YNFKEQ. The trim removed 0 bases at V and 10 bases at J, leaving 10 bases unmatched. The CDR3 has 17 amino acids.